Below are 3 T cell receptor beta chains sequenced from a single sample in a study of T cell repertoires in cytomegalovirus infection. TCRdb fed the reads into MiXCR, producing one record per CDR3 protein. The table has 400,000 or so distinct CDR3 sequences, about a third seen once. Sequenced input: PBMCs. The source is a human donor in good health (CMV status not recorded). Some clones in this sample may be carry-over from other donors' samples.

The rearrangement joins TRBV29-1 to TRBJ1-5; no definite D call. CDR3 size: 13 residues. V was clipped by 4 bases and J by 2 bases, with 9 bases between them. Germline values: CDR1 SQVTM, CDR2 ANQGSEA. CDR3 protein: CSVGWGGNQPQHF. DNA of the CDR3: TGCAGCGTTGGTTGGGGAGGCAATCAGCCCCAGCATTTT. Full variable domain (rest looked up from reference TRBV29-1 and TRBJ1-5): SAVISQKPSRDICQRGTSLTIQCQVDSQVTMMFWYRQQPGQSLTLIATANQGSEATYESGFVIDKFPISRPNLTFSTLTVSNMSPEDSSIYLCSVGWGGNQPQHFGDGTRLSIL.

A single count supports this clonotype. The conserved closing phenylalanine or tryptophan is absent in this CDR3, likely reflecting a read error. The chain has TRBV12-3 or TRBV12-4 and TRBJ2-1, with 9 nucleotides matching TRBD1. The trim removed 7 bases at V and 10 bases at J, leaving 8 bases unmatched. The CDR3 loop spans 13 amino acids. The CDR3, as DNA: TGTGCCAGCATCCGCTTGGGGACAGGGGAGCAGTTCTGC. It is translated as CASIRLGTGEQFC.

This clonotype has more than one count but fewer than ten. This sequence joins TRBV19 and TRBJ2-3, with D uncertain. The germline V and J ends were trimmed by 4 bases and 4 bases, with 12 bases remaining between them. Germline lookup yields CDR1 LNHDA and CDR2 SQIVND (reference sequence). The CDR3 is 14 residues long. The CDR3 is CASSTSVTADTQYF. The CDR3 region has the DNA TGTGCCAGTAGTACGAGTGTTACAGCAGATACGCAGTATTTT.